This T cell receptor (beta chain) was sequenced for a study of blood T cell repertoires in COVID-19 (dated by TCRdb to about 2020). The study in broad terms: Samples covering the acute and convalescent phases of COVID-19 were provided by collaborators in the United States, Italy and Spain. A de-identified subject ID, COVID-19 status, age in years and sex were almost always included in the sample metadata. The dataset comprised deeply sampled blood TCRbeta repertoires from subjects exposed to, actively infected with, or recovered from COVID-19. Samples came from the ongoing ImmuneRACE study (first 160 participants) plus 1,254 subjects from 6 global collaborators. HLA class I and class II types, where available, came from metadata supplied by the sample provider rather than from assay-based typing. The prospective study material was composed of cDNA or gDNA derived from T cells, B-cell-depleted T cells, or PBMCs. The repertoires were made available in a free public database intended to serve as a resource for research on the immune response to SARS-CoV-2.

The immunoSEQ Assay, a bias-controlled multiplex PCR, was used to amplify TCRbeta CDR3 regions from genomic DNA. Per the source publication's procedure: The number of nucleated cells in each sample was estimated from the amplification of reference gene primers within the assay. To quantify the absolute abundance of each unique TCRbeta CDR3 rearrangement, sequence reads were collapsed and filtered. For each sample, productive Simpson clonality was calculated by taking the square root of Simpson's diversity index across productive rearrangements. Imported from immuneACCESS, the table was reduced by TCRdb to in-frame sequences with V and J called. These copies leave out some clones; in studies compared against another copy, an unresolved V gene accounts for under half, and the cause of the remainder is not known. V and J calls and clone size are those listed in that table; D and trimming were worked out from the DNA. This sample gives 140,000 to 150,000 clones in total; 85% of them show up just once. The top ten hold roughly 2.9% of the sample.

Beyond this particular receptor, the publication reports: Clinical and demographic metadata were provided uncurated, with the amount varying by source and participant.

Including the terminal cysteine and phenylalanine, the CDR3 comprises 20 residues. The read is trimmed to its CDR3 DNA, 60 bases read in frame from base 1. CDR1 and CDR2 are read off the germline V gene (reference sequence) as LNHNV and YYDKDF. V trim: 5 bases; J trim: 0 bases; unmatched bases: 16. Collaborating institutions collected whole blood in K2EDTA tubes following their own protocols. For TCRbeta analysis, collaborator samples were shipped as frozen whole blood, as isolated PBMCs, or as DNA extracted from either sample type. Concerning this clone: Its specific antigen is unknown. Nothing much larger sits one base from this clone, and base qualities are not available.

The clonotype originates from a middle-aged woman with active or convalescent COVID-19. The sequenced sample was peripheral blood. The chain joins TRBV15 to TRBJ1-4; 9 nucleotides in the junction match TRBD1. The DNA is as follows: TGTGCCACCAGCCTCCGGGACAGGGTTAACCTACGAGCAACTAATGAAAAACTGTTTTTT. The resulting protein is CATSLRDRVNLRATNEKLFF.